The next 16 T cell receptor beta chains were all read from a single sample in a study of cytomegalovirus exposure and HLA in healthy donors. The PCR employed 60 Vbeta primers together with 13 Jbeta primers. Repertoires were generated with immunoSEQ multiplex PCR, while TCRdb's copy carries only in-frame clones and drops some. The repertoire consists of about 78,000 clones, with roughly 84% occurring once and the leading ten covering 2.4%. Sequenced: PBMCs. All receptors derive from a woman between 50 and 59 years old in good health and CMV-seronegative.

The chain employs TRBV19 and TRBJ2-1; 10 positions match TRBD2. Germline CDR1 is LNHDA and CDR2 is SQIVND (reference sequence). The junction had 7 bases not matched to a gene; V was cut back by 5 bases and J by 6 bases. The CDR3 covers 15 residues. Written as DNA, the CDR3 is TGTGCCAGTAGTCCAGGGACTAGCGAGGGCAATGAGCAGTTCTTC. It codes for CASSPGTSEGNEQFF.

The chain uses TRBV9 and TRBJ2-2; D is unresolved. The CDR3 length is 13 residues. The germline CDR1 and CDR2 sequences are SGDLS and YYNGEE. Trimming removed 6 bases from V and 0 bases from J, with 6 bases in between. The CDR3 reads CASTPANTGELFF. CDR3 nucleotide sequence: TGTGCCAGCACTCCGGCGAACACCGGGGAGCTGTTTTTT.

The CDR3 DNA follows: TGCGCCAGCAGCCCTACAGGGAATTGGAAGGAGACCCAGTACTTC. It codes for CASSPTGNWKETQYF. This chain uses TRBV5-1 with TRBJ2-5; possible D gene TRBD1, 6 bases. This CDR3 has 15 amino acids. Germline CDR1 is SGHRS and CDR2 is YFSETQ. V lost 4 bases and J lost 5, with 18 bases in between.

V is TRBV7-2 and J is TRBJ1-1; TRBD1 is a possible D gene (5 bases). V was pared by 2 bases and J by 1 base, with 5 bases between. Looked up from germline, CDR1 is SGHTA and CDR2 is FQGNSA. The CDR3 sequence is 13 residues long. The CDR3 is CASSLRGNTEAFF. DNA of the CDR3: TGTGCCAGCAGCTTAAGGGGGAACACTGAAGCTTTCTTT.

CDR3 sequence (DNA): TGTGCCATCAGTGAGTCGAAGGGGGCGCAGGTCACTGAAGCTTTCTTT. Protein product: CAISESKGAQVTEAFF. This chain connects TRBV10-3 to TRBJ1-1, with TRBD1 identical over 7 bases. This CDR3 spans 16 amino acids. Germline loops: CDR1 ENHRY, CDR2 SYGVKD. With V trimmed by 0 bases and J by 4 bases, 8 bases remained unmatched.

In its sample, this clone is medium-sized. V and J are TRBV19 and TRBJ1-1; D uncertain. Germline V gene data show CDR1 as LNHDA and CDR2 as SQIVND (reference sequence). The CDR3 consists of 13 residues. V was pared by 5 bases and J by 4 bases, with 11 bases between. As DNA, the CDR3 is TGTGCCAGTAGTCCCCCGGTTACCACTGAAGCTTTCTTT. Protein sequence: CASSPPVTTEAFF.

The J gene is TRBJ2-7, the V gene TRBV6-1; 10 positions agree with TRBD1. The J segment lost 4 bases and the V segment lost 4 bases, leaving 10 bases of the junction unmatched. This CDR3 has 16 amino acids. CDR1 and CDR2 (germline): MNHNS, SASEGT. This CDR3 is CASSGRTGGIPYEQYV. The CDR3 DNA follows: TGTGCCAGCAGTGGTCGGACAGGGGGGATCCCGTACGAGCAGTACGTC.

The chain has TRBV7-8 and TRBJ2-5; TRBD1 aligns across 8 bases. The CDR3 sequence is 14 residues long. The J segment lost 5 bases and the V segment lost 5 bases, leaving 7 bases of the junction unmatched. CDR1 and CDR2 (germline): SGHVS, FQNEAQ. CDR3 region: CASSLDRDRETQYF. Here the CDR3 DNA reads TGTGCCAGCAGCCTAGACCGGGACAGGGAGACCCAGTACTTC.

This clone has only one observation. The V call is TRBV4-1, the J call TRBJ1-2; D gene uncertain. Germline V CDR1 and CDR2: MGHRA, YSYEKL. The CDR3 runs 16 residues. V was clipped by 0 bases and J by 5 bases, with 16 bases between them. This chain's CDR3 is CASSQDNLSDTYGYTF. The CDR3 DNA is TGCGCCAGCAGCCAAGATAATTTGTCAGACACGTATGGCTACACCTTC.

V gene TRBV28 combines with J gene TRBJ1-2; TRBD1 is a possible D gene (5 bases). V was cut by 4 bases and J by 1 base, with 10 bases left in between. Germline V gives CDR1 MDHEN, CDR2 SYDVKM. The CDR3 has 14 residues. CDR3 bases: TGTGCCAGCAGTTCCGGGGGGGTTAACTATGGCTACACCTTC. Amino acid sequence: CASSSGGVNYGYTF.

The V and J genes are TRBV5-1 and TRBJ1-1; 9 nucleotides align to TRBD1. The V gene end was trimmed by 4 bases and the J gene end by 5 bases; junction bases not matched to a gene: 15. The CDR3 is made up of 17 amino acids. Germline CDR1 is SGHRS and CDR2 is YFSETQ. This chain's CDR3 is CASSVLGTGRIETEAFF. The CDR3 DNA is TGCGCCAGCAGCGTACTCGGGACAGGGAGGATAGAGACTGAAGCTTTCTTT.

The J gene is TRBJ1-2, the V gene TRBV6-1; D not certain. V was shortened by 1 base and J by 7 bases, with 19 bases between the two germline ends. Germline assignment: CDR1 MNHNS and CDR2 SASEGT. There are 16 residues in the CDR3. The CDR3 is CASSEELASPEGGYTF. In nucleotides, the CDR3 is TGTGCCAGCAGTGAAGAGTTAGCCAGCCCTGAAGGTGGCTACACCTTC.

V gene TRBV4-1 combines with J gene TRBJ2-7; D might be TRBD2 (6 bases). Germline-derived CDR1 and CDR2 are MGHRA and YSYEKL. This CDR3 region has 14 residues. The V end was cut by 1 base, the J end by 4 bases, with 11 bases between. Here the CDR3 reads CASSQVEGGYEQYF. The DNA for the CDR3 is TGCGCCAGCAGCCAAGTGGAGGGTGGGTACGAGCAGTACTTC.

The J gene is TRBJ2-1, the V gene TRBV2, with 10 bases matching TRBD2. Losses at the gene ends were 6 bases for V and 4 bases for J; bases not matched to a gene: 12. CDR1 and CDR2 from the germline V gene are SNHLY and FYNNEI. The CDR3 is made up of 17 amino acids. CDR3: CASSRKTGTSVYNEQFF. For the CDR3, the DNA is TGTGCCAGCAGCAGAAAGACCGGGACTAGCGTATACAATGAGCAGTTCTTC.

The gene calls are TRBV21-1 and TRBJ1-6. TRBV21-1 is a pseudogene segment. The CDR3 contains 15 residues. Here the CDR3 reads CASSKAEQGGAPLHF. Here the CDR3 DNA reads TGTGCCAGCAGCAAAGCTGAACAGGGAGGGGCACCCCTCCACTTT.

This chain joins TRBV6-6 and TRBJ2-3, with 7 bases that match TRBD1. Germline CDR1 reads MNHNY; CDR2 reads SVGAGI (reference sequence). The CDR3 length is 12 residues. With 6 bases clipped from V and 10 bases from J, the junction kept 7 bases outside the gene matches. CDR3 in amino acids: CASRPEGASQYF. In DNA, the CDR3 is TGTGCCAGCAGGCCCGAGGGGGCTTCGCAGTATTTT.